This T cell receptor (beta chain) was found in a study of cytomegalovirus exposure and HLA in healthy donors. Study results and limitations: The study recorded 150 to 200 TCR beta chains that were cytomegalovirus-associated. The sole available immune exposure information was CMV serostatus.

V lost 3 bases to trimming and J lost 1 base, with 12 bases between them. The CDR3 is 15 residues long. CDR1 and CDR2 from the germline V gene are MDHEN and SYDVKM. A multiplex PCR was run with 60 Vbeta primers and 13 Jbeta primers. TCRdb's copy holds only in-frame clones and misses some; the assay was immunoSEQ multiplex PCR. The data contain 270,000 or so clones, around 90% of them seen just once; the ten biggest clones take up less than 2%. Remarks on this clone: The antigen is unknown.

The V call is TRBV28, the J call TRBJ2-5; D not certain. The sequenced material came from PBMCs. The receptor was derived from a girl aged 2 to 9 in good health and CMV-seronegative. The CDR3 is CASSFTAHSQETQYF. The CDR3 bases are TGTGCCAGCAGTTTTACAGCCCATTCCCAAGAGACCCAGTACTTC.